This T cell receptor (beta chain) was observed in a study of blood T cell repertoires in COVID-19. Looking at the study overall: Acute-phase and convalescent COVID-19 samples originated in the United States, Italy and Spain. PBMCs, B-cell-depleted T cells, or T cells were the source of the cDNA or gDNA that made up the material.

V trimming: 0 bases; J trimming: 2 bases; junction bases outside the gene matches: 0. The CDR3 loop spans 13 amino acids. CDR1 is GTSNPN and CDR2 is SVGIG in the germline V gene (reference sequence). Per the original methods: For nucleated cells, counts were estimated from reference gene primer amplification. Only in-frame clones appear in the TCRdb table, and some are missing; sequencing was by immunoSEQ multiplex PCR. Clone size and V and J calls were adopted from that table, with D and trimming inferred from the DNA. The table includes about 180,000 clones, roughly 81% detected once. This chain connects TRBV30 to TRBJ2-5, with 7 bases fitting TRBD2. Sample: peripheral blood. This sequence originates from a woman older than 75 with COVID-19, enrolled during active disease. CDR3 in DNA: TGTGCCTGGAGTGTGGGACTACAAGAGACCCAGTACTTC. Residues: CAWSVGLQETQYF.